The clone carrying this TCR beta chain occurred a few times. Trimming took 5 bases from V and 4 from J; bases not matched to a gene: 11. CDR3 length: 16 amino acids. Germline assignment: CDR1 SGHTA and CDR2 FQGNSA. The data were obtained in a study of blood T cell repertoires in COVID-19. Study details: The United States, Italy and Spain supplied acute and convalescent COVID-19 samples.

In the authors' methods: Cell counts per sample came from amplifying reference gene primers. Clones were read by immunoSEQ multiplex PCR, and TCRdb kept only the in-frame ones, dropping some. V and J calls and clone size are given by that table; D and trimming were obtained from the DNA. The table shows under 250,000 clones, with 80% to 90% occurring only once. Among Cohort 3 donors, those recovered had two negative PCRs, clearance, or symptom resolution. The sequence derives from a man aged 35 to 55 who had recovered from COVID-19. This sequence joins TRBV7-2 and TRBJ1-5; 7 bases fit TRBD1. The sequenced sample consisted of PBMCs or T cells enriched from blood (not recorded which). CDR3 coding DNA: TGTGCCAGCAGCCCCACCCGGGACAGTGTAAATCAGCCCCAGCATTTT. It encodes CASSPTRDSVNQPQHF.